These 2 T cell receptor beta chains share one sample of origin, sequenced in a study of graft-versus-host responses after intestinal transplantation. These TCRs are of unknown antigen specificity. Clones were read by immunoSEQ multiplex PCR, and TCRdb kept only the in-frame ones, dropping some. The sample includes around 67,000 clones, under 90% seen only once; the top ten take 0.39%. Sequenced here: unstimulated CD4+ T cells sorted from spleen or lymph node cells, sampled before transplant. All receptors come from a human donor who was the organ donor for an intestinal transplant.

The rearrangement joins TRBV5-4 to TRBJ2-5; TRBD1 agrees at 10 bases. Germline V gives CDR1 SGHNT, CDR2 YYREEE (reference sequence). The CDR3 length is 15 residues. V trimming: 4 bases; J trimming: 1 base; junction bases outside the gene matches: 4. CDR3 nucleotide sequence: TGTGCCAGCAGCCCGACAGGGGGCCCCCAAGAGACCCAGTACTTC. It yields the protein CASSPTGGPQETQYF. Supplemented by reference TRBV5-4 and TRBJ2-5, the full variable domain reads ETGVTQSPTHLIKTRGQQVTLRCSSQSGHNTVSWYQQALGQGPQFIFQYYREEENGRGNFPPRFSGLQFPNYSSELNVNALELDDSALYLCASSPTGGPQETQYFGPGTRLLVL.

This chain links TRBV10-2 with TRBJ1-3, with 8 nucleotides matching TRBD1. Germline lookup yields CDR1 WSHSY and CDR2 SAAADI. The CDR3 has 15 residues. Germline trimming cut 5 bases from V and 0 bases from J; bases unmatched to any gene: 3. In DNA, the CDR3 is TGCGCCAGCAGTTCGACAGGGGACTCTGGAAACACCATATATTTT. Amino acid sequence: CASSSTGDSGNTIYF.